One T cell receptor beta chain is described in this entry. Germline CDR1 reads KGHSH; CDR2 reads LQKENI. V shed 2 bases and J shed 3 bases, with 13 bases lying between them. This CDR3 has 15 amino acids. Here immunoSEQ multiplex PCR was the method, and the copy in TCRdb shows in-frame clones only, minus some. Altogether some 240,000 clones are present, 88% being singletons, with the ten largest covering about 3.4%. The data were taken from a study of blood T cell repertoires in COVID-19. Study-level background: Nucleic acid was either cDNA or gDNA, and it came from T cells, B-cell-depleted T cells, or PBMCs.

The source is a woman between 35 and 50 years old who had been exposed to COVID-19. V is TRBV18 and J is TRBJ1-2; unclear D gene. The sequencing sample was made of PBMCs or T cells enriched from blood (not recorded which). This CDR3 is CASSPYVTGDYGYTF. The CDR3 region has the DNA TGTGCCAGCTCACCATACGTCACGGGAGACTATGGCTACACCTTC. The full variable domain, its missing parts supplied by reference TRBV18 and TRBJ1-2, is NAGVMQNPRHLVRRRGQEARLRCSPMKGHSHVYWYRQLPEEGLKFMVYLQKENIIDESGMPKERFSAEFPKEGPSILRIQQVVRGDSAAYFCASSPYVTGDYGYTFGSGTRLTVV.